One T cell receptor (beta chain) is described in this entry. Its binding antigen is unknown. No qualities accompany the bases; no much larger clone lies one base away. The sample is drawn from a study of blood T cell repertoires in COVID-19 (dated by TCRdb to 2020 to 2021). Regarding the complete study: Samples from collaborators originated in the United States, Italy and Spain and spanned both the acute and convalescent phases of COVID-19. The prospective study material was composed of cDNA or gDNA derived from T cells, B-cell-depleted T cells, or PBMCs. Samples came from the ongoing ImmuneRACE study (first 160 participants) plus 1,254 subjects from 6 global collaborators. Where available, HLA class I and class II types were taken from metadata supplied by the sample provider and were not determined by assay-based typing. The repertoires were made available in a free public database intended to serve as a resource for research on the immune response to SARS-CoV-2. Subjects who had been exposed to COVID-19, were actively infected with it, or had recovered from it provided the deeply sampled blood TCRbeta repertoires that made up the dataset. Nearly every sample came with metadata listing a de-identified subject ID, COVID-19 status, age in years and sex.

The full study reports these points: How much clinical and demographic metadata was included differed by source and by participant, and the metadata was provided uncurated.

TCRbeta CDR3 regions were amplified from genomic DNA by means of the immunoSEQ Assay, a bias-controlled multiplex PCR. As for the original processing: Within the assay, amplification of reference gene primers was used to estimate how many nucleated cells each sample contained. Sequence reads were collapsed and filtered to measure the absolute abundance of every unique TCRbeta CDR3 rearrangement. For each sample, productive Simpson clonality was calculated by taking the square root of Simpson's diversity index across productive rearrangements. Here the immuneACCESS table is served through TCRdb, limited to in-frame sequences with V and J called. Missing clones are a known gap in these copies; in checked studies unresolved V genes cover under half, and the rest lacks a known reason. V, J and clone size reflect that table, while D and trimming were determined from the DNA. The sample has about 250,000 clones on record, 80% to 90% of them singletons. The ten largest account for about 4.3% of the sample.

Participants in the prospective study were enrolled through a virtual design, were aged about 18 to 89 years, and lived in 24 United States geographic areas. In the prospective study, participants were assigned to cohorts based on the clinical history participants reported in a screening survey and a study questionnaire. ImmuneRACE Cohort 3 recovered participants were defined by two consecutive negative NP/OP PCR tests, healthcare professional clearance, or symptom resolution. In the prospective study, whole blood, serum and a nasopharyngeal or oropharyngeal swab were collected from each participant by mobile phlebotomists. Participants in the prospective study had the option to provide additional blood draws and questionnaires over a roughly 2-month period. Before DNA extraction, blood samples from the prospective study were shipped at room temperature or frozen. CDR1 and CDR2 are drawn from the germline V gene (reference sequence): MNHNY, SVGAGI. V was cut back by 6 bases and J by 7 bases, leaving a gap of 18 bases between them. From cysteine to phenylalanine, the CDR3 is 14 amino acids long. Of the read, only the CDR3 DNA is kept; its 42 bases are in frame from base 1.

This sequence originates from a woman aged 25 to 39 who had recovered from COVID-19. Sequencing was carried out using PBMCs or T cells enriched from blood (not recorded which). The V and J genes are TRBV6-6 and TRBJ1-1; there is no confident call for the D gene. The nucleotide sequence reads as follows: TGTGCCAGCAGACTAACAACCGTCGTCCTTGAAGCTTTCTTT. This translates into CASRLTTVVLEAFF.